A single sample gave rise to the 24 T cell receptor beta chains below, sequenced in a study of cytomegalovirus exposure and HLA in healthy donors. Sequencing used immunoSEQ multiplex PCR; TCRdb keeps in-frame clones, though not all of them. The sample records 150,000 to 200,000 clones, 86% being singletons. The sequencing sample was made of PBMCs. The origin of the receptors is a young woman in good health and CMV-seronegative.

This clone came up once. The chain couples TRBV20-1 to TRBJ1-1; D call uncertain. The CDR3 contains 10 residues. The V gene's germline CDR1 is DFQATT and CDR2 SNEGSKA (reference sequence). The V gene lost 1 base and the J gene lost 7 bases, with 4 bases spanning the gap. The CDR3 sequence: CSARVGEAFF. The DNA of the CDR3 is TGCAGTGCTAGAGTGGGTGAAGCTTTCTTT.

The chain employs TRBV9 and TRBJ2-3; TRBD2 matches at 8 bases. Germline CDR1 is SGDLS and CDR2 is YYNGEE. The V and J ends lost 0 bases and 6 bases, in that order; junction bases with no gene match: 12. This CDR3 has 17 residues. CDR3 nucleotide sequence: TGTGCCAGCAGCGTAGTAGGCACTAGCGGTACCCCGGATACGCAGTATTTT. Translating it yields CASSVVGTSGTPDTQYF. The whole variable domain, filled in from reference TRBV9 and TRBJ2-3, reads DSGVTQTPKHLITATGQRVTLRCSPRSGDLSVYWYQQSLDQGLQFLIQYYNGEERAKGNILERFSAQQFPDLHSELNLSSLELGDSALYFCASSVVGTSGTPDTQYFGPGTRLTVL.

This clone showed up just once. The J gene is TRBJ2-7, the V gene TRBV4-1; D unclear. CDR1 MGHRA and CDR2 YSYEKL come from the germline V gene. V was trimmed by 0 bases and J by 2 bases, leaving 5 bases between them. The CDR3 contains 13 residues. The CDR3 spells CASSQDSAYEQYF. In nucleotides, the CDR3 is TGCGCCAGCAGCCAAGATTCGGCCTACGAGCAGTACTTC.

The rearrangement links TRBV10-2 to TRBJ1-2, with D unclear. V was clipped by 2 bases and J by 3 bases, with 10 bases between them. The CDR3 has 14 residues. Germline loops: CDR1 WSHSY, CDR2 SAAADI. The CDR3 nucleotides read TGCGCCAGCAGTGAGGTGAGAACGGACTATGGCTACACCTTC. Protein: CASSEVRTDYGYTF.

As to this clone: In the same sample, other DNA sequences code for this CDR3. The chain has TRBV15 and TRBJ2-5, with D perhaps given as TRBD1 or TRBD2 (6 bases each). CDR1 and CDR2 (germline): LNHNV, YYDKDF (reference sequence). The length of the CDR3 is 14 residues. Trimming stripped 3 bases from V and 2 bases from J, with 10 bases between. The chain's CDR3 is CATSRGGGQETQYF. Here the CDR3 DNA reads TGTGCCACCAGCAGGGGGGGCGGACAAGAGACCCAGTACTTC.

This chain links TRBV9 with TRBJ1-1, with 8 nucleotides matching TRBD1. V lost 4 bases to trimming and J lost 5 bases; unmatched junction nucleotides: 4. This CDR3 is built from 13 residues. In germline, CDR1 is SGDLS, CDR2 YYNGEE. CDR3 nucleotides: TGTGCCAGCAGCCCGAACAGGGGGACTGAAGCTTTCTTT. Its protein product is CASSPNRGTEAFF.

The chain links TRBV7-2 to TRBJ1-6, with 7 bases matching TRBD1. The CDR3 loop spans 14 amino acids. The trim removed 1 base at V and 9 bases at J, leaving 3 bases unmatched. Germline V gives CDR1 SGHTA, CDR2 FQGNSA. The CDR3 DNA is TGTGCCAGCAGCTTAGGGCACAGGGGTTCACCCCTCCACTTT. It specifies CASSLGHRGSPLHF.

The rearrangement uses TRBV25-1 and TRBJ2-3; possible D gene TRBD2, 5 bases. Germline CDR1 reads MGHDK; CDR2 reads SYGVNS. This CDR3 region has 18 residues. The V end was cut by 5 bases, the J end by 2 bases, with 23 bases between. CDR3 protein: CASSRSLPGGPITDTQYF. DNA of the CDR3: TGTGCCAGCAGTCGATCCCTCCCCGGAGGACCGATCACAGATACGCAGTATTTT.

This clone was seen a handful of times. The gene calls are TRBV18 and TRBJ1-5; weak D call: TRBD1 (6 bases). Trimming cost V 4 bases and J 5 bases, with 12 bases left between them. This CDR3 contains 14 residues. Germline CDR1 KGHSH, CDR2 LQKENI. CDR3 in DNA: TGTGCCAGCTCACGTGGGACAACTGATCAGCCCCAGCATTTT. Its translation is CASSRGTTDQPQHF.

The chain couples TRBV5-4 to TRBJ2-5, with a tentative D call TRBD2 (5 bases). The V end was cut by 4 bases, the J end by 7 bases, with 23 bases between. Germline V lookup: CDR1 SGHNT, CDR2 YYREEE (reference sequence). The CDR3 covers 16 residues. The CDR3: CASSPGEVPLGGTQYF. The CDR3 region has the DNA TGTGCCAGCAGCCCCGGGGAAGTACCCCTGGGCGGGACCCAGTACTTC. The whole variable domain, remainder taken from reference TRBV5-4 and TRBJ2-5, is ETGVTQSPTHLIKTRGQQVTLRCSSQSGHNTVSWYQQALGQGPQFIFQYYREEENGRGNFPPRFSGLQFPNYSSELNVNALELDDSALYLCASSPGEVPLGGTQYFGPGTRLLVL.

The chain has TRBV5-1 and TRBJ2-6, with D hard to call. The CDR3 is made up of 16 amino acids. With 1 base removed from V and 9 bases from J, the gap between germline ends came to 17 bases. Per germline, CDR1 SGHRS and CDR2 YFSETQ. DNA of the CDR3: TGCGCCAGCAGCTTGTCGGTCACGGGTGCAAGCAACGTCCTGACTTTC. Translating it yields CASSLSVTGASNVLTF.

The gene calls are TRBV27 and TRBJ1-3; 9 bases match TRBD1. Germline CDR1 reads MNHEY; CDR2 reads SMNVEV (reference sequence). The CDR3 covers 13 residues. Trimming at V came to 7 bases and at J to 5 bases, leaving 3 bases not matched to a gene. Written as DNA, the CDR3 is TGTGCCAGCAAAGACAGGGGGAGAAACACCATATATTTT. Encoded protein: CASKDRGRNTIYF.

This clone has more than one count but fewer than ten. The chain couples TRBV4-2 to TRBJ1-5; a possible D gene is TRBD1 (5 bases). Trimming took off 0 bases at V and 2 bases at J, with 8 bases between the two ends. This CDR3 comprises 15 residues. Germline V gene sequence: CDR1 LGHNA, CDR2 YNFKEQ. Here the CDR3 DNA reads TGTGCCAGCAGCCAAGAAGTAGGGGGCAATCAGCCCCAGCATTTT. It codes for CASSQEVGGNQPQHF.

This clone was picked up one time. V and J are TRBV19 and TRBJ1-5; 7 bases are a match to TRBD1. Germline CDR1 and CDR2: LNHDA and SQIVND (reference sequence). CDR3 length: 14 residues. Unmatched junction bases numbered 6, after V lost 6 bases and J lost 4 bases. The CDR3 nucleotides read TGTGCCAGTAGCTACGGGACAGATAATCAGCCCCAGCATTTT. Translation: CASSYGTDNQPQHF. The full variable domain, in which reference TRBV19 and TRBJ1-5 provide the parts outside the CDR3, is DGGITQSPKYLFRKEGQNVTLSCEQNLNHDAMYWYRQDPGQGLRLIYYSQIVNDFQKGDIAEGYSVSREKKESFPLTVTSAQKNPTAFYLCASSYGTDNQPQHFGDGTRLSIL.

This chain connects TRBV4-1 to TRBJ1-5, with D possibly TRBD1 on 5 matching bases. There are 16 residues in the CDR3. Germline CDR1 and CDR2: MGHRA and YSYEKL. Trimming took off 0 bases at V and 0 bases at J, with 9 bases between the two ends. The CDR3 sequence is CASSQDPGVSNQPQHF. The CDR3 bases are TGCGCCAGCAGCCAAGACCCGGGGGTTAGCAATCAGCCCCAGCATTTT.

This clone has only one observation. J is TRBJ1-5 and V is TRBV7-9; D is undetermined. The CDR3 runs 12 residues. Trimming took off 5 bases at V and 5 bases at J, with 7 bases between the two ends. The germline gives CDR1 SEHNR, CDR2 FQNEAQ (reference sequence). CDR3 protein: CASSQADQPQHF. The CDR3 bases are TGTGCCAGCAGCCAGGCCGATCAGCCCCAGCATTTT.

The V gene is TRBV6-6, the J gene TRBJ1-5, with TRBD1 matching over 7 bases. Germline V gives CDR1 MNHNY, CDR2 SVGAGI (reference sequence). The CDR3 is 14 residues long. Trimming removed 3 bases from V and 5 bases from J; junction bases left unmatched: 4. CDR3 sequence: CASSYSGGDQPQHF. The CDR3 nucleotides read TGTGCCAGCAGTTATTCAGGGGGGGATCAGCCCCAGCATTTT.

This chain joins TRBV25-1 and TRBJ1-2; the D is unclear. The CDR3 is 15 residues long. Germline V gene sequence: CDR1 MGHDK, CDR2 SYGVNS. V lost 1 base, J lost 2 bases, and 11 bases lay in between. CDR3 sequence (DNA): TGTGCCAGCAGTGAATTGGGTGGAATCAACTATGGCTACACCTTC. This codes for CASSELGGINYGYTF.

The genes are TRBV5-1 and TRBJ2-2; 8 nucleotides line up with TRBD1. CDR3 length: 15 amino acids. The germline V gene encodes CDR1 SGHRS and CDR2 YFSETQ. Germline trimming cut 3 bases from V and 5 bases from J; bases unmatched to any gene: 6. The CDR3 sequence is CASSSRTGRTGELFF. The CDR3 nucleotides are TGCGCCAGCAGCTCCAGGACAGGGAGAACCGGGGAGCTGTTTTTT.

The V gene is TRBV6-1, the J gene TRBJ2-5; TRBD1 matches 7 bases. J gave up 0 bases and V 9 bases, and 7 bases lay outside the gene matches. The germline V gene encodes CDR1 MNHNS and CDR2 SASEGT. This CDR3 is 14 amino acids long. The CDR3 is CASHSDRDQETQYF. In DNA form, the CDR3 reads TGTGCCAGTCATTCTGACAGGGACCAAGAGACCCAGTACTTC.

The CDR3 region is CASSLKPSGELFF. DNA for the CDR3: TGTGCCAGCAGTTTAAAACCCTCCGGGGAGCTGTTTTTT. The genes are TRBV27 and TRBJ2-2; the D is unclear. Germline assignment: CDR1 MNHEY and CDR2 SMNVEV (reference sequence). The length of the CDR3 is 13 residues. Trimming took 2 bases from V and 6 from J, leaving 7 bases between them.

This clone was observed once. This rearrangement joins TRBV19 to TRBJ2-7; D might be TRBD2 (5 bases). The V end was cut by 6 bases, the J end by 0 bases, with 9 bases between. Germline CDR1 is LNHDA and CDR2 is SQIVND (reference sequence). This CDR3 region has 13 residues. CDR3 amino acids: CASRPGSSYEQYF. Here the CDR3 DNA reads TGTGCCAGTAGGCCTGGGAGCTCCTACGAGCAGTACTTC.

This clone was detected only once. V and J are TRBV28 and TRBJ2-1; D unresolved. The CDR3 spans 13 residues. V was cut by 6 bases and J by 5 bases, with 11 bases left in between. Germline V gene lookup returns CDR1 MDHEN and CDR2 SYDVKM. The CDR3 is CASSPLEDNEQFF. The CDR3 region has the DNA TGTGCCAGCAGCCCACTCGAGGACAATGAGCAGTTCTTC.

The chain is built from TRBV7-6 and TRBJ1-5; D is ambiguous. There are 15 residues in the CDR3. With 1 base removed from V and 3 bases from J, the gap between germline ends came to 10 bases. Germline CDR1 reads SGHVS; CDR2 reads FNYEAQ. The CDR3 loop is CASSLEPRANQPQHF. CDR3 DNA sequence: TGTGCCAGCAGCTTAGAGCCAAGGGCCAATCAGCCCCAGCATTTT.